Presented here are 10 T cell receptor beta chains from one specimen sequenced in a study of cytomegalovirus exposure and HLA in healthy donors. Amplification used 60 Vbeta primers and 13 Jbeta primers. The protocol was immunoSEQ multiplex PCR, while the TCRdb copy is restricted to in-frame clones and leaves out a portion. The data contain approximately 150,000 clones, 80% of them seen just once; the ten biggest clones take up approximately 1.3%. Input material: PBMCs. The source of these receptors is a man younger than 40 in good health and CMV-seronegative.

The chain has TRBV10-3 and TRBJ2-3; D perhaps matches TRBD2 (7 bases). Per the germline V gene, CDR1 is ENHRY and CDR2 is SYGVKD. V lost 10 bases and J lost 2, with 13 bases in between. The CDR3 runs to 13 residues. The CDR3 spells CANKGGPTDTQYF. The DNA for the CDR3 is TGTGCCAACAAGGGGGGGCCCACAGATACGCAGTATTTT.

In DNA form, the CDR3 reads TGTGCCAGAAGCTTACCTAGCGGGAGCCGGTTCTTC. Its translation: CARSLPSGSRFF. This rearrangement joins TRBV5-3 to TRBJ2-1; 10 nucleotides align to TRBD2. TRBV5-3 is identified as an open reading frame with a role that is uncertain. This CDR3 is 12 amino acids long. Trimming removed 2 bases from V and 15 bases from J; junction bases left unmatched: 5.

The chain combines TRBV6-5 with TRBJ2-7, with TRBD2 identical over 9 bases. Germline V CDR1 and CDR2: MNHEY, SVGAGI. The CDR3 runs 14 residues. Trimming at V came to 5 bases and at J to 6 bases, leaving 8 bases not matched to a gene. CDR3 nucleotide sequence: TGTGCCAGCAGTGCCGCGAGCGGGAGGACCGAGCAGTACTTC. Encoded protein: CASSAASGRTEQYF.

The rearrangement uses TRBV30 and TRBJ1-1; 7 bases agree with TRBD1. J lost 4 bases, V lost 5 bases, and 7 bases had no gene match. Germline V gives CDR1 GTSNPN, CDR2 SVGIG (reference sequence). The CDR3 totals 13 residues. The CDR3 nucleotides are TGTGCCTGGGCATCGGACAGGAGCACTGAAGCTTTCTTT. Protein: CAWASDRSTEAFF.

The chain combines TRBV7-2 with TRBJ2-7, with a possible D match to TRBD1 (6 bases). CDR1 is SGHTA and CDR2 is FQGNSA in the germline V gene. V dropped 4 bases and J dropped 1 base, with 17 bases sitting between them. The CDR3 sequence is 16 residues long. The DNA for the CDR3 is TGTGCCAGCAGCTGGCAATCCGGGACACCATCCTACGAGCAGTACTTC. Its translation is CASSWQSGTPSYEQYF. Filled out from reference TRBV7-2 and TRBJ2-7, the complete variable domain reads GAGVSQSPSNKVTEKGKDVELRCDPISGHTALYWYRQSLGQGLEFLIYFQGNSAPDKSGLPSDRFSAERTGGSVSTLTIQRTQQEDSAVYLCASSWQSGTPSYEQYFGPGTRLTVT.

This clone has just a few counts. V usage is TRBV7-3 and J usage is TRBJ2-3, with D possibly being TRBD2 (5 bases). CDR1 and CDR2 from the germline V gene are SGHTA and FQGTGA. V shed 5 bases and J shed 2 bases, with 8 bases lying between them. The CDR3 has 13 residues. The CDR3 loop reads CASSRLHTDTQYF. The CDR3 DNA reads as TGTGCCAGCAGCCGACTACACACAGATACGCAGTATTTT.

The CDR3, as DNA: TGTGCCAGCAGCTCAGGGTGGACTGAAGCTTTCTTT. This translates into CASSSGWTEAFF. This chain links TRBV28 with TRBJ1-1; TRBD1 is a possible D gene (5 bases). This CDR3 is 12 amino acids long. V lost 6 bases and J lost 5, with 10 bases in between. Germline assignment: CDR1 MDHEN and CDR2 SYDVKM. Full variable domain (remainder filled in from reference TRBV28 and TRBJ1-1): DVKVTQSSRYLVKRTGEKVFLECVQDMDHENMFWYRQDPGLGLRLIYFSYDVKMKEKGDIPEGYSVSREKKERFSLILESASTNQTSMYLCASSSGWTEAFFGQGTRLTVV.

The chain employs TRBV5-6 and TRBJ2-5; D not certain. The last part of the DNA fits TRBJ2-7 better; the J call may be wrong. The CDR3 runs to 11 residues. The V gene's germline CDR1 is SGHDT and CDR2 YYEEEE. The CDR3 loop is CASSWSNEQYF. The CDR3 nucleotides are TGTGCCAGCAGCTGGTCCAACGAGCAGTACTTC.

This clone was detected a few times. The CDR3 loop reads CASSRDRATEAFF. The CDR3 DNA reads TGCGCCAGCAGTAGGGACAGGGCCACTGAAGCTTTCTTT. V is TRBV4-3 and J is TRBJ1-1; 9 positions match TRBD1. The trim removed 6 bases at V and 4 bases at J, leaving 3 bases unmatched. The CDR3 contains 13 residues. The germline V gene has CDR1 LGHNA and CDR2 YSLEER.

J is TRBJ2-5 and V is TRBV7-2; D unresolved. This CDR3 region has 15 residues. Germline values: CDR1 SGHTA, CDR2 FQGNSA. V lost 2 bases and J lost 2, with 12 bases in between. CDR3 bases: TGTGCCAGCAGCTTAAATAGACTGCAACAAGAGACCCAGTACTTC. Residues: CASSLNRLQQETQYF.